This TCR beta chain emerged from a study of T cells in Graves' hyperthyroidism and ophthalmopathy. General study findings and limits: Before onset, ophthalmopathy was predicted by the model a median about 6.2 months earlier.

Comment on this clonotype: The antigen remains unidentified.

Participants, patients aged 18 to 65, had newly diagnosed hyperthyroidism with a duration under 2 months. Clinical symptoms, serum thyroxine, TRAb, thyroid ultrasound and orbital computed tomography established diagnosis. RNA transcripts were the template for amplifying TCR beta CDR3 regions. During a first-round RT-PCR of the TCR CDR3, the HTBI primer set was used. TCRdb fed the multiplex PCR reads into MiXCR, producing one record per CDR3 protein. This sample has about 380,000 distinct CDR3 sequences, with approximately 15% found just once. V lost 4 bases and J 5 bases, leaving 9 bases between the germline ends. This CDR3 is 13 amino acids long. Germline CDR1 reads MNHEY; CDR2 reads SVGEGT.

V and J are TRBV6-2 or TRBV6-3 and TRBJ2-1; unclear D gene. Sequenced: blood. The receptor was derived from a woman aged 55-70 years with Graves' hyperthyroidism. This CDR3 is CASSSTHNNEQFF. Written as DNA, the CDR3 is TGTGCCAGCAGTTCTACACATAACAATGAGCAGTTCTTC.